These T cell receptor beta chains were read from a single sample in a study of CD8 T cells in ankylosing spondylitis. TCRdb recomputed calls from the 5' RACE reads with MiXCR, one row per CDR3 protein. Of 150,000 or so distinct CDR3 sequences listed, around 19% are singletons. The material sequenced was blood, either unsorted or a sorted T cell fraction (not recorded which). Source of these receptors: a male donor with ankylosing spondylitis or in good health (not recorded which). The CDR3 runs from the conserved cysteine through the conserved F or W. A D gene is named only where the DNA matches it firmly. A row's size may be missing; if present it is once, few, many or a size class.

d_call clone_size j_call v_call cdr3_aa cdr3_nt
TRBD1 many TRBJ2-7 TRBV5-1 CASSPGQGAGEQYF TGCGCCAGCAGCCCTGGACAGGGGGCGGGCGAGCAGTACTTC
- many TRBJ2-1 TRBV3-1 CASSQEGEGLSYNEQFF TGTGCCAGCAGCCAAGAGGGCGAGGGCCTCTCCTACAATGAGCAGTTCTTC
- many TRBJ2-5 TRBV20-1 CSARKQALETQYF TGCAGTGCTAGGAAGCAGGCGTTGGAGACCCAGTACTTC
- - TRBJ2-1 TRBV24-1 CATSDPLGNEQFF TGTGCCACCAGTGATCCCTTGGGGAATGAGCAGTTCTTC
- - TRBJ2-1 TRBV20-1 CSARPEGAVSSNEQFF TGCAGTGCTAGACCGGAGGGTGCGGTTAGTAGCAATGAGCAGTTCTTC
- few TRBJ1-1 TRBV12-3/TRBV12-4 CASNPGAGFSAFF TGTGCCAGCAACCCGGGGGCGGGTTTCTCGGCTTTCTTT
- many TRBJ1-5 TRBV5-8 CASRLAGPSNQPQHF TGTGCCAGCAGGTTGGCGGGCCCAAGCAATCAGCCCCAGCATTTT
TRBD1 few TRBJ2-7 TRBV10-3 CAISESHRGHEQYF TGTGCCATCAGTGAGTCTCACAGGGGGCACGAGCAGTACTTC
TRBD1 - TRBJ1-1 TRBV28 CASSLTGVGTEAFF TGTGCCAGCAGTTTAACAGGGGTGGGCACTGAAGCTTTCTTT
TRBD1 many TRBJ2-3 TRBV5-1 CASSLGQESTDTQYF TGCGCCAGCAGCTTAGGACAGGAGAGCACAGATACGCAGTATTTT
TRBD2 few TRBJ2-4 TRBV19 CASSSGRAGIQYF TGTGCCAGTAGTAGCGGGAGGGCTGGCATTCAGTACTTC
- - TRBJ1-2 TRBV21-1 CASSLEHGYTF TGTGCCAGCAGCCTAGAACATGGCTACACCTTC
TRBD2 few TRBJ2-1 TRBV2 CASRDSTSGSINEQFF TGTGCCAGCAGAGACTCGACTAGCGGGAGTATTAATGAGCAGTTCTTC
- many TRBJ1-1 TRBV10-3 CAIRKGHRTSSSTEAFF TGTGCCATCAGGAAAGGACACAGGACTAGTTCGTCCACTGAAGCTTTCTTT
- many TRBJ2-1 TRBV5-1 CASSLGRIAGRSYNEQFF TGCGCCAGCAGCTTGGGAAGAATTGCGGGAAGGTCCTACAATGAGCAGTTCTTC
- - TRBJ2-5 TRBV10-3 CAISDGETQYF TGTGCCATCAGTGATGGAGAGACCCAGTACTTC
TRBD2 many TRBJ2-2 TRBV10-1 CASSRTSGSTGELFF TGCGCCAGCTCGCGGACTAGCGGCTCAACCGGGGAGCTGTTTTTT
TRBD1 few TRBJ1-1 TRBV6-1 CASLDRGVNTEAFF TGTGCCAGCTTAGACAGGGGAGTAAACACTGAAGCTTTCTTT
TRBD2 many TRBJ2-1 TRBV20-1 CSATRRTSGYNEQFF TGCAGTGCTACCCGACGAACTAGCGGATACAATGAGCAGTTCTTC
TRBD1 - TRBJ2-7 TRBV27 CASSKTGTASYEQYF TGTGCCAGCTCCAAAACCGGGACAGCCTCCTACGAGCAGTACTTC
TRBD1 few TRBJ2-1 TRBV27 CASSAGGRGHEQFF TGTGCCAGCAGTGCAGGGGGACGGGGTCATGAGCAGTTCTTC
- - TRBJ1-2 TRBV12-3/TRBV12-4 CASSFGSALEGYTF TGTGCCAGCAGTTTTGGGTCCGCTTTAGAAGGCTACACCTTC
- few TRBJ2-1 TRBV24-1 CATSSPGQSSYNEQFF TGTGCCACCAGTTCCCCGGGGCAGAGCTCCTACAATGAGCAGTTCTTC
- - TRBJ2-6 TRBV7-2 CASSLFPGDSGANVLTF TGTGCCAGCAGCTTATTCCCGGGGGACTCTGGGGCCAACGTCCTGACTTTC
- few TRBJ1-2 TRBV24-1 CATSDGGTYGYTF TGTGCCACCAGTGATGGAGGGACCTATGGCTACACCTTC
- few TRBJ2-3 TRBV29-1 CSVEDRSVLSTDTQYF TGCAGCGTTGAAGATCGGTCTGTTCTTAGCACAGATACGCAGTATTTT
TRBD1 - TRBJ1-2 TRBV29-1 CSVFLPTGGGYTF TGCAGCGTATTCCTTCCAACAGGGGGCGGCTACACCTTC
TRBD1 few TRBJ1-2 TRBV12-3/TRBV12-4 CASSRDGQGIGGYTF TGTGCCAGCAGTCGAGATGGACAGGGGATAGGGGGCTACACCTTC